The entry that follows covers one T cell receptor beta chain sequence. Its antigen is not identified. The CDR3 spans 13 residues. CDR1 MGHDK and CDR2 SYGVNS come from the germline V gene. Between the trimmed V and J ends, which lost 5 bases and 9 bases, there was a span of 11 bases. Primers included in the PCR were 60 Vbeta and 13 Jbeta primers. Produced via immunoSEQ multiplex PCR; TCRdb's table is partial and in-frame only. Of more than 150,000 clones listed, about 80% are singletons. This sample was included in a study of cytomegalovirus exposure and HLA in healthy donors. Study-wide results and caveats: About 87% or about 30% of the time was how often most TCR beta V segments were productive, according to an earlier analysis.

The gene calls are TRBV25-1 and TRBJ2-6; maybe TRBD2 (5 bases). The material sequenced was PBMCs. This TCR derives from a woman aged 45-60 years in good health and CMV-seropositive. CDR3 sequence: CASSYRENNVLTF. The CDR3 DNA is TGTGCCAGCAGTTACCGGGAAAACAACGTCCTGACTTTC.